This T cell receptor beta chain came from a study of OX40 agonist ivuxolimab in advanced cancers. No patient had autoimmune disease or received systemic immunosuppression. General study points: People who partly responded at 0.1-3.0 mg/kg had some of the least clonal expansion seen.

The CDR3 runs to 15 residues. CDR1 MDHEN and CDR2 SYDVKM come from the germline V gene. The V end lost 6 bases, the J end lost 0 bases, and 12 bases lay between the germline ends. Concerning this clone itself: The target antigen is unknown.

The repertoire was sequenced with immunoSEQ multiplex PCR; TCRdb's copy has only in-frame clones and lacks some. The table shows over 60,000 clones, with 88% occurring only once. The genes are TRBV28 and TRBJ1-5; no clear D gene. This sequence was found in an adult with an advanced solid tumor such as melanoma, head and neck, liver or kidney cancer. Sequencing was performed on CD4+ or CD8+ T cells sorted from blood, taken in a trial of the OX40 agonist ivuxolimab. In DNA form, the CDR3 reads TGTGCCAGCAGGCGGTGGACGGTTAGCAATCAGCCCCAGCATTTT. This encodes CASRRWTVSNQPQHF.